The clone carrying this TCR beta chain was seen repeatedly, ten times or more. Using its own MiXCR run on the 5' RACE reads, TCRdb lists one record per CDR3 protein. The profile shows some 500,000 distinct CDR3 sequences, about 20% of them singletons. The data were taken from a study of identical twins. Germline values: CDR1 SGHRS, CDR2 YFSETQ. Trimming pared 7 bases from V and 3 bases from J, leaving 4 bases between. This CDR3 region has 10 residues. This same sample was also part of a study on T cells expressing NK-cell markers.

This clonotype was obtained from a woman aged 18-35 years in good health. The rearrangement uses TRBV5-1 and TRBJ2-5; no clear D gene. Sequenced input: CD4+ T cells sorted from blood. CDR3 DNA: TGCGCCAGCTCGAAAGAGACCCAGTACTTC. It is translated as CASSKETQYF.